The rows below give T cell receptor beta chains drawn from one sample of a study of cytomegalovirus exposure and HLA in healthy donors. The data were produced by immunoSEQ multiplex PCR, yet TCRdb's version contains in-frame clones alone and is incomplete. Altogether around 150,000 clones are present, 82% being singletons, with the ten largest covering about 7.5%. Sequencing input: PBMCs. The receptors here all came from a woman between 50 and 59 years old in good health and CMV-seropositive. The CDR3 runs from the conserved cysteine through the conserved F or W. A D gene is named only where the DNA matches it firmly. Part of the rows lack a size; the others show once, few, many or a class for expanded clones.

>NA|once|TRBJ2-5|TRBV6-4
CASSFRETQYF
TGTGCCAGCAGTTTTCGAGAGACCCAGTACTTC
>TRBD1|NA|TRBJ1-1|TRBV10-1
CASRGQPNTEAFF
TGCGCCAGCAGGGGACAGCCGAACACTGAAGCTTTCTTT
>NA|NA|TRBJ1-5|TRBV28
CATRRGWRQPQHF
TGTGCCACTAGGCGGGGTTGGCGCCAGCCCCAGCATTTT
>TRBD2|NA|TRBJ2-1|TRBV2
CASISGRTPSYNEQFF
TGTGCCAGCATCAGCGGGAGGACCCCCTCCTACAATGAGCAGTTCTTC
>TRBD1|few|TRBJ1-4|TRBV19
CAVGDRGNEKLFF
TGTGCCGTAGGGGACAGGGGTAATGAAAAACTGTTTTTT
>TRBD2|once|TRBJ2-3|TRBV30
CAWSAGLAGVDTQYF
TGTGCCTGGAGCGCCGGACTAGCGGGAGTAGATACGCAGTATTTT
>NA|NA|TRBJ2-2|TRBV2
CATTRTANTGELFF
TGTGCCACCACTAGAACGGCGAACACCGGGGAGCTGTTTTTT
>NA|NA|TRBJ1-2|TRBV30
CAWSPLLPGYTF
TGTGCCTGGAGTCCACTACTACCCGGCTACACCTTC
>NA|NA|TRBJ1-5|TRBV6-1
CASREVTDYQPQHF
TGTGCCAGCAGAGAAGTGACAGACTATCAGCCCCAGCATTTT
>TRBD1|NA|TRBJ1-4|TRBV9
CASSVGDRDEKLFF
TGTGCCAGCAGCGTGGGGGACAGGGACGAAAAACTGTTTTTT
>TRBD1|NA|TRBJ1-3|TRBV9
CASSRDRAGNTIYF
TGTGCCAGCAGCCGCGACAGGGCAGGAAACACCATATATTTT
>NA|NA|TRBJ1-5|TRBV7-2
CASSFYDNQPQHF
TGTGCCAGCAGCTTCTACGACAATCAGCCCCAGCATTTT
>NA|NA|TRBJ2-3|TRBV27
CASSSPLVYTDTQYF
TGTGCCAGCAGTTCCCCCTTGGTCTACACAGATACGCAGTATTTT
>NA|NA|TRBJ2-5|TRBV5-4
CASSLQGDTKETQYF
TGTGCCAGCAGCCTACAGGGTGATACGAAAGAGACCCAGTACTTC
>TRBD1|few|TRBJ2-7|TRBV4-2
CASSLARGYEQYF
TGTGCCAGCAGCTTGGCCAGGGGGTACGAGCAGTACTTC
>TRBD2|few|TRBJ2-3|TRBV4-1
CASSQDGIAGGTDTQYF
TGCGCCAGCAGCCAAGATGGGATAGCGGGGGGAACAGATACGCAGTATTTT
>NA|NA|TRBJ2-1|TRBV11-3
CASSLDRFYNEQFF
TGTGCCAGCAGCTTAGATCGGTTTTACAATGAGCAGTTCTTC
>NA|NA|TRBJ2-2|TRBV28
CASSLVRVHGELFF
TGTGCCAGCAGTTTAGTCCGGGTTCACGGGGAGCTGTTTTTT
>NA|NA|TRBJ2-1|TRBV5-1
CASSQGSTGLEQFF
TGCGCCAGCAGCCAAGGTTCTACAGGGCTTGAGCAGTTCTTC
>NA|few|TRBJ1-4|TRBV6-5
CASSQPRTNEKLFF
TGTGCCAGCAGCCAACCCAGGACTAATGAAAAACTGTTTTTT
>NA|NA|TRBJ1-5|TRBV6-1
CASSWGGGNQPQHF
TGTGCCAGCAGCTGGGGGGGTGGCAATCAGCCCCAGCATTTT
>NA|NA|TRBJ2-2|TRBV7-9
CASSSTGNVGAGELFF
TGTGCCAGCAGCTCCACAGGGAATGTCGGCGCCGGGGAGCTGTTTTTT
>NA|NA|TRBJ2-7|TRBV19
CASSAGQSYEQYF
TGTGCCAGTAGTGCCGGACAGTCCTACGAGCAGTACTTC
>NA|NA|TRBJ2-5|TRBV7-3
CASSQLAGETQYF
TGTGCCAGCAGCCAACTAGCTGGGGAGACCCAGTACTTC
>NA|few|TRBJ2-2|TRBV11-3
CASSLIVNGELFF
TGTGCCAGCAGCTTAATAGTGAATGGGGAGCTGTTTTTT
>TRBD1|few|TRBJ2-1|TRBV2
CASRWGQGLEQFF
TGTGCCAGCCGATGGGGACAGGGACTTGAGCAGTTCTTC
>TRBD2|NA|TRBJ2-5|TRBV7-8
CASSPTLAGEETQYF
TGTGCCAGCAGCCCGACACTAGCGGGAGAAGAGACCCAGTACTTC
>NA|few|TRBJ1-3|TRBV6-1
CASSIGVGNTIYF
TGTGCCAGCAGCATAGGGGTGGGAAACACCATATATTTT
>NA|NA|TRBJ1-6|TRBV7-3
CASSLKGDNSPLHF
TGTGCCAGCAGCTTAAAGGGGGATAATTCACCCCTCCACTTT
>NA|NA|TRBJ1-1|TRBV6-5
CATGVPGNTEAFF
TGTGCCACCGGAGTCCCGGGAAACACTGAAGCTTTCTTT